Below are 7 T cell receptor beta chains sequenced from a single sample in a study of CD8+ T cells in alopecia areata. Treatment given: oral pan-JAK inhibitor, 5-10 mg twice daily. RNA was extracted and reverse transcribed into cDNA as the sequencing template. TCRdb's table, derived via immunoSEQ multiplex PCR, lists solely in-frame clones and lacks some. There are approximately 160,000 clones in the sample; less than 70% occur only once, and 14% lies in the top ten. The sample here was CD4+ T cells sorted from blood, taken at week 24, from a patient treated with tofacitinib. The receptors were sampled from a human donor with alopecia areata.

This clone was detected once. This chain uses TRBV11-3 with TRBJ2-1; perhaps TRBD2 as D (6 bases). From germline, CDR1 is SGHNT and CDR2 YENEEA. The V end lost 4 bases, the J end lost 9 bases, and 19 bases lay between the germline ends. The CDR3 contains 15 residues. CDR3 sequence: CASSSEGQLGGEQFF. As DNA, the CDR3 is TGTGCCAGCAGCTCGGAGGGGCAGTTGGGCGGTGAGCAGTTCTTC.

This clone turned up a few times. The V and J genes are TRBV29-1 and TRBJ2-3; D possibly corresponds to TRBD1 (5 bases). Per the germline V gene, CDR1 is SQVTM and CDR2 is ANQGSEA. V lost 0 bases to trimming and J lost 2 bases, with 6 bases between them. The CDR3 totals 13 residues. The CDR3: CSVEDRVTDTQYF. In DNA, the CDR3 is TGCAGCGTTGAAGACAGGGTCACAGATACGCAGTATTTT.

The genes are TRBV14 and TRBJ2-1; 9 positions match TRBD2. CDR3 length: 18 amino acids. Per germline, CDR1 SGHDN and CDR2 FVKESK. With 5 bases clipped from V and 6 bases from J, the junction kept 17 bases outside the gene matches. CDR3 sequence reads: CASSYDVALSGGRNEQFF. CDR3 bases: TGTGCCAGCAGCTATGATGTGGCCCTTAGCGGGGGACGCAATGAGCAGTTCTTC. Filled out from reference TRBV14 and TRBJ2-1, the complete variable domain reads EAGVTQFPSHSVIEKGQTVTLRCDPISGHDNLYWYRRVMGKEIKFLLHFVKESKQDESGMPNNRFLAERTGGTYSTLKVQPAELEDSGVYFCASSYDVALSGGRNEQFFGPGTRLTVL.

In its sample, this clone was seen a few times. The chain uses TRBV2 and TRBJ1-2, with D perhaps TRBD1 (6 bases). In germline, CDR1 is SNHLY, CDR2 FYNNEI. CDR3 size: 13 residues. V lost 6 bases to trimming and J lost 7 bases, with 15 bases between them. The CDR3 is CASRGGSLRGYTF. The CDR3 bases are TGTGCCAGCAGAGGGGGGAGCTTACGTGGCTACACCTTC.

The rearrangement links TRBV14 to TRBJ1-1; no definite D call. V lost 0 bases and J 9 bases, leaving 11 bases between the germline ends. This CDR3 is 13 amino acids long. CDR1 SGHDN and CDR2 FVKESK come from the germline V gene. The CDR3 loop is CASSQDVVLKAFF. Here the CDR3 DNA reads TGTGCCAGCAGCCAAGATGTGGTTCTGAAAGCTTTCTTT.

This clone has a handful of counts. The chain has TRBV30 and TRBJ1-2; D perhaps matches TRBD1 (5 bases). The ends were cut back, 1 base at V and 4 bases at J, with 16 bases in the middle. The germline gives CDR1 GTSNPN, CDR2 SVGIG (reference sequence). There are 15 residues in the CDR3. In nucleotides, the CDR3 is TGTGCCTGGAGTGCTCTACAGGACGCGGGCTATGGCTACACCTTC. Translated, it gives CAWSALQDAGYGYTF. The variable domain in full, with the rest retrieved from reference TRBV30 and TRBJ1-2, is SQTIHQWPATLVQPVGSPLSLECTVEGTSNPNLYWYRQAAGRGLQLLFYSVGIGQISSEVPQNLSASRPQDRQFILSSKKLLLSDSGFYLCAWSALQDAGYGYTFGSGTRLTVV.

The chain recombines TRBV19 with TRBJ1-2; no definite D call. The V gene lost 6 bases and the J gene lost 0 bases, with 5 bases spanning the gap. The CDR3 contains 12 residues. Germline CDR1 is LNHDA and CDR2 is SQIVND (reference sequence). CDR3 coding DNA: TGTGCCAGTAGGGGAGCTAACTATGGCTACACCTTC. It translates to CASRGANYGYTF.